These 25 T cell receptor beta chains originate from one sample sequenced in a study of CD8+ T cells in alopecia areata. Following extraction, RNA underwent reverse transcription to cDNA, which served as the sequencing template. Assay: immunoSEQ multiplex PCR; the TCRdb copy retains only in-frame clones and omits some. The sample yields 200,000 to 250,000 clones, roughly two fifths seen once. Treatment: oral pan-JAK inhibitor, 5-10 mg twice daily. Specimen: CD4+ T cells sorted from blood, collected between weeks 30 and 35, from a patient treated with tofacitinib. The receptors here all came from a human donor with alopecia areata.

This clone has just a few counts. CDR3 residues: CASSESRPYEQYF. In DNA, the CDR3 is TGCGCCAGCAGTGAGTCGCGCCCGTACGAGCAGTACTTC. J is TRBJ2-7 and V is TRBV10-2, with no clear D. This CDR3 has 13 residues. From germline, CDR1 is WSHSY and CDR2 SAAADI. V lost 0 bases and J lost 4, with 7 bases in between.

A single count supports this clone. Other DNA sequences in this sample translate to the same CDR3. The rearrangement links TRBV5-1 to TRBJ1-1; 8 bases fit TRBD1. V dropped 4 bases and J dropped 1; count of bases not matched to a gene: 6. The CDR3 totals 15 residues. CDR1 is SGHRS and CDR2 is YFSETQ in the germline V gene. The CDR3 bases are TGCGCCAGCAGCACTGGACAGGGAGCGAACACTGAAGCTTTCTTT. Residues: CASSTGQGANTEAFF.

The V call is TRBV10-3, the J call TRBJ2-3, with 11 bases identical to TRBD2. With V trimmed by 3 bases and J by 3 bases, 2 bases remained unmatched. The CDR3 is 15 amino acids. Per the germline V gene, CDR1 is ENHRY and CDR2 is SYGVKD. CDR3 in DNA: TGTGCCATCAGTGACCGGACTAGCGGGACAGATACGCAGTATTTT. As protein: CAISDRTSGTDTQYF.

This sequence joins TRBV30 and TRBJ1-1, with D possibly TRBD1 on 6 matching bases. Germline V lookup: CDR1 GTSNPN, CDR2 SVGIG (reference sequence). With 5 bases removed from V and 11 bases from J, the gap between germline ends came to 24 bases. The CDR3 runs 14 residues. The DNA of the CDR3 is TGTGCCTGGGGCTTCCAGGGGCTAGAAGCATCGGCTTTCTTT. Translation gives CAWGFQGLEASAFF.

This clone appeared a single time. This chain's CDR3 is CSVEAGSYIQYF. The CDR3 DNA reads as TGCAGCGTTGAGGCAGGGAGCTACATTCAGTACTTC. V gene TRBV29-1 combines with J gene TRBJ2-4, with D perhaps being TRBD1 or TRBD2 (5 bases each). Germline CDR1 is SQVTM and CDR2 is ANQGSEA. This CDR3 region has 12 residues. V lost 3 bases and J 8 bases, leaving 11 bases between the germline ends.

This clone was counted a few times. This chain links TRBV6-5 with TRBJ1-2; 8 bases are shared with TRBD1. With 6 bases clipped from V and 8 bases from J, the junction kept 8 bases outside the gene matches. There are 13 residues in the CDR3. CDR1 is MNHEY, CDR2 SVGAGI, per germline. The CDR3 nucleotides are TGTGCCAGCAGCCGGGACAGGATCGGAGGCTACACCTTC. Translating it yields CASSRDRIGGYTF.

The chain joins TRBV6-1 to TRBJ2-7; 7 bases agree with TRBD2. The CDR3 runs 13 residues. J lost 5 bases, V lost 4 bases, and 5 bases had no gene match. Germline CDR1 is MNHNS and CDR2 is SASEGT. CDR3 DNA sequence: TGTGCCAGCAGTGTTCGACTAGCCGACGAGCAGTACTTC. Translation gives CASSVRLADEQYF.

By sample fraction, this clone is medium-sized (0.01 to 0.1%). This chain uses TRBV16 with TRBJ1-2, with D uncertain. The CDR3 has 12 residues. The V end was cut by 0 bases, the J end by 9 bases, with 8 bases between. Germline values: CDR1 KGHSY, CDR2 FQNENV. The CDR3 reads CASSQSVSRYTF. The CDR3 coding sequence is TGTGCCAGCAGCCAATCGGTCAGTCGCTACACCTTC.

The gene calls are TRBV9 and TRBJ2-7; D possibly corresponds to TRBD1 (6 bases). CDR3 length: 16 residues. In germline, CDR1 is SGDLS, CDR2 YYNGEE. V was pared by 3 bases and J by 2 bases, with 18 bases between. CDR3 protein: CASSASGLGTTYEQYF. The CDR3 DNA reads as TGTGCCAGCAGCGCTTCAGGGTTAGGGACAACCTACGAGCAGTACTTC. Variable domain in full (rest from reference TRBV9 and TRBJ2-7): DSGVTQTPKHLITATGQRVTLRCSPRSGDLSVYWYQQSLDQGLQFLIQYYNGEERAKGNILERFSAQQFPDLHSELNLSSLELGDSALYFCASSASGLGTTYEQYFGPGTRLTVT.

The chain employs TRBV29-1 and TRBJ1-5; TRBD1 matches 9 bases. This CDR3 spans 14 amino acids. CDR1 is SQVTM, CDR2 ANQGSEA, per germline. Losses at the gene ends were 4 bases for V and 0 bases for J; bases not matched to a gene: 1. The CDR3 is CSVGDRVSNQPQHF. The CDR3 nucleotides are TGCAGCGTTGGGGACAGGGTTAGCAATCAGCCCCAGCATTTT.

This rearrangement joins TRBV30 to TRBJ2-3; 9 bases align to TRBD2. CDR1 and CDR2 from the germline V gene are GTSNPN and SVGIG (reference sequence). Losses at the gene ends were 0 bases for V and 5 bases for J; bases not matched to a gene: 3. The CDR3 totals 14 residues. CDR3 coding DNA: TGTGCCTGGAGTGTAAAAGCGGGAGGAGATACGCAGTATTTT. It encodes CAWSVKAGGDTQYF.

J is TRBJ2-7 and V is TRBV5-1; TRBD1 matches 9 bases. The germline CDR1 and CDR2 sequences are SGHRS and YFSETQ. CDR3 length equals 15 residues. V lost 4 bases to trimming and J lost 1 base; unmatched junction nucleotides: 6. The CDR3 region has the DNA TGCGCCAGCAGCCCGACGGGACAGGGTTCCTACGAGCAGTACTTC. Amino acids: CASSPTGQGSYEQYF.

The sample holds a few counts of this clone. DNA of the CDR3: TGCAGCGTGCGGGGACAAGATAGCAATCAGCCCCAGCATTTT. Its protein product is CSVRGQDSNQPQHF. The J gene is TRBJ1-5, the V gene TRBV29-1, with D perhaps matching TRBD1 (6 bases). Trimming removed 6 bases at V and 0 bases at J, with 12 bases between. CDR1 and CDR2 (germline): SQVTM, ANQGSEA. There are 14 residues in the CDR3.

This chain joins TRBV6-5 and TRBJ1-5; 10 bases match TRBD1. Germline CDR1 MNHEY, CDR2 SVGAGI. V lost 5 bases to trimming and J lost 2 bases; unmatched junction nucleotides: 3. The CDR3 contains 15 residues. The CDR3 loop is CASSTDRGGNQPQHF. CDR3 coding DNA: TGTGCCAGCAGTACGGACAGGGGGGGCAATCAGCCCCAGCATTTT.

The rearrangement joins TRBV29-1 to TRBJ2-4, with D tentatively TRBD1 (5 bases). Germline V gene sequence: CDR1 SQVTM, CDR2 ANQGSEA. The CDR3 covers 14 residues. The V gene lost 5 bases and the J gene lost 3 bases, with 14 bases spanning the gap. The CDR3 DNA is TGCAGCGTTAATAGACAGTGGGACAAAAACATTCAGTACTTC. This gives the protein CSVNRQWDKNIQYF.

The chain uses TRBV20-1 and TRBJ2-6; no reliable D call. From germline, CDR1 is DFQATT and CDR2 SNEGSKA (reference sequence). The CDR3 length is 11 residues. The ends were cut back, 4 bases at V and 3 bases at J, with 1 base in the middle. The CDR3 DNA reads as TGCAGTGCTATTGGGGCCAACGTCCTGACTTTC. It is translated as CSAIGANVLTF.

The chain has TRBV7-9 and TRBJ2-1; 10 positions match TRBD1. This CDR3 has 17 amino acids. Germline trimming cut 1 base from V and 7 bases from J; bases unmatched to any gene: 10. Germline lookup yields CDR1 SEHNR and CDR2 FQNEAQ (reference sequence). This CDR3 reads CASSLGDRGRIQNEQFF. The CDR3 DNA reads as TGTGCCAGCAGCTTAGGAGACAGGGGGCGAATTCAGAATGAGCAGTTCTTC.

V and J are TRBV5-6 and TRBJ2-6, with unresolved D. V lost 8 bases to trimming and J lost 4 bases, with 19 bases between them. CDR1 is SGHDT and CDR2 is YYEEEE in the germline V gene. The CDR3 contains 16 residues. CDR3 loop: CASFYLGVGGANVLTF. The CDR3 coding sequence is TGTGCCAGTTTCTATTTGGGCGTCGGCGGGGCCAACGTCCTGACTTTC.

The chain recombines TRBV7-7 with TRBJ1-6; unclear D gene. Trimming took 5 bases from V and 7 from J, leaving 12 bases between them. The CDR3 has 14 amino acids. Germline assignment: CDR1 SSHAT and CDR2 FNYEAQ (reference sequence). CDR3 sequence (DNA): TGTGCCAGCAGCGATAACTTGGGAAATTCACCCCTCCACTTT. This translates into CASSDNLGNSPLHF.

This clone has only a few counts. This chain uses TRBV6-5 with TRBJ2-5; D is ambiguous. The CDR3 is made up of 11 amino acids. Per germline, CDR1 MNHEY and CDR2 SVGAGI. The ends were cut back, 0 bases at V and 7 bases at J, with 3 bases in the middle. In DNA, the CDR3 is TGTGCCAGCAGTTACTCGGGGACCCAGTACTTC. Protein: CASSYSGTQYF.

This clone turned up a few times. The J gene is TRBJ2-7, the V gene TRBV7-2, with a possible D match to TRBD1 (6 bases). Germline V gene lookup returns CDR1 SGHTA and CDR2 FQGNSA. The ends were cut back, 0 bases at V and 7 bases at J, with 13 bases in the middle. The CDR3 extends over 14 amino acids. CDR3 residues: CASSLAKRDREQYF. For the CDR3, the DNA is TGTGCCAGCAGCTTAGCAAAAAGAGACAGGGAGCAGTACTTC.

This clone occurred a few times. V usage is TRBV7-2 and J usage is TRBJ2-3; a weak D match, TRBD1 (6 bases). CDR1 is SGHTA, CDR2 FQGNSA, per germline. The CDR3 is 15 amino acids. The ends were cut back, 0 bases at V and 4 bases at J, with 11 bases in the middle. In DNA form, the CDR3 reads TGTGCCAGCAGCTTAGCCCTAGCAGGGGCAGATACGCAGTATTTT. Protein product: CASSLALAGADTQYF.

This clone showed up just a few times. This sequence joins TRBV11-2 and TRBJ2-1; 8 nucleotides match TRBD2. V trimming: 4 bases; J trimming: 1 base; junction bases outside the gene matches: 6. In germline, CDR1 is SGHAT, CDR2 FQNNGV. The CDR3 runs to 16 residues. The CDR3 nucleotides read TGTGCCAGCAGCTCCCAAGCGGGAGTATCCTACAATGAGCAGTTCTTC. The encoded protein is CASSSQAGVSYNEQFF.

The chain is built from TRBV5-1 and TRBJ2-7; D gene unclear. The CDR3 is made up of 17 amino acids. The V gene lost 0 bases and the J gene lost 0 bases, with 16 bases spanning the gap. Looked up from germline, CDR1 is SGHRS and CDR2 is YFSETQ. The CDR3 DNA sequence: TGCGCCAGCAGCTTGGGCACAGCCTACTATGCCTCCTACGAGCAGTACTTC. Encoded protein: CASSLGTAYYASYEQYF.

CDR3 DNA: TGTGCCAGCTCACCATACGCCGGGGCGGACACTGAAGCTTTCTTT. Translating gives CASSPYAGADTEAFF. The rearrangement links TRBV18 to TRBJ1-1, with TRBD1 as a possible D gene (5 bases). Germline loops: CDR1 KGHSH, CDR2 LQKENI. The CDR3 is made up of 15 amino acids. V shed 2 bases and J shed 3 bases, with 13 bases lying between them.